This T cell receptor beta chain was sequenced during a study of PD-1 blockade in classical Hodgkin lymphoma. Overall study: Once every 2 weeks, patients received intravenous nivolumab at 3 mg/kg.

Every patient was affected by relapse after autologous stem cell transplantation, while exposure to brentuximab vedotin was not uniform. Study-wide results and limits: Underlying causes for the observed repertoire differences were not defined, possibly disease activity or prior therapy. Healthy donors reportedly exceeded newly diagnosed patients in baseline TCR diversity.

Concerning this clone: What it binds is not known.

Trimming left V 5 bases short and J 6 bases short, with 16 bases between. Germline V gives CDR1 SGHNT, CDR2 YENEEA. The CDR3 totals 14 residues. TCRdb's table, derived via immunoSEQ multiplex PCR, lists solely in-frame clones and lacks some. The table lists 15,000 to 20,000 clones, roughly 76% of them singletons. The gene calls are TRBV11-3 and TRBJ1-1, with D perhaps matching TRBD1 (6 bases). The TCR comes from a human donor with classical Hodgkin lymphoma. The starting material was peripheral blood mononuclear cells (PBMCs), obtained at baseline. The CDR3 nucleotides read TGTGCCAGCAGCGAACCCGAGGGGGGGGCTGAAGCTTTCTTT. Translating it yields CASSEPEGGAEAFF.